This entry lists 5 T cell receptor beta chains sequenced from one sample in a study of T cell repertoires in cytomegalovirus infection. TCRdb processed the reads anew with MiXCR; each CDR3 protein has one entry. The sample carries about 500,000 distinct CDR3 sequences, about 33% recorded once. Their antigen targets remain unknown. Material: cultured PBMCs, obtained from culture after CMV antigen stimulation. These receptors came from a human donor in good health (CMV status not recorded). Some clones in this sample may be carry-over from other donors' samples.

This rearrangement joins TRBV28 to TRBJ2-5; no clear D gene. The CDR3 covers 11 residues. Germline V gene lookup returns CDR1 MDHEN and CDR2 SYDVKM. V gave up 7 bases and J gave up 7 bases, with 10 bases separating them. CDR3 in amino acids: CASTSGWTQYF. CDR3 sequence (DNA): TGTGCCAGCACCTCCGGCTGGACCCAGTACTTC. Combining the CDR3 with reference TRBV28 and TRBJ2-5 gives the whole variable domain DVKVTQSSRYLVKRTGEKVFLECVQDMDHENMFWYRQDPGLGLRLIYFSYDVKMKEKGDIPEGYSVSREKKERFSLILESASTNQTSMYLCASTSGWTQYFGPGTRLLVL.

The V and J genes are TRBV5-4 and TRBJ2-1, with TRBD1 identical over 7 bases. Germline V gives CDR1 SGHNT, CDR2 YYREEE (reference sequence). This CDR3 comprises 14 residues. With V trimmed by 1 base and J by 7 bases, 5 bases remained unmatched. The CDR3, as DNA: TGTGCCAGCAGCTTGAAGGGGGCGCCTAATGAGCAGTTCTTC. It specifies CASSLKGAPNEQFF.

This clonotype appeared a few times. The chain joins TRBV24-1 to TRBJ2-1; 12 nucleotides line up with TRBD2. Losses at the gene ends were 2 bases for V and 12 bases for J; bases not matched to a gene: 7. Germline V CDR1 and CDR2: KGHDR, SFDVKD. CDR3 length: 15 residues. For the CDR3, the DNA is TGTGCCACCAGTGATTCGACCAGGACTAGCGGGACGCAGTTCTTC. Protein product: CATSDSTRTSGTQFF.

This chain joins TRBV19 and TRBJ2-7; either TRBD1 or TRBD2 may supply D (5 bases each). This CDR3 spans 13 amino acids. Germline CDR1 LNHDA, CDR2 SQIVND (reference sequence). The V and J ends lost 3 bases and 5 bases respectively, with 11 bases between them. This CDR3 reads CASSMGVANEQYF. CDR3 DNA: TGTGCCAGTAGTATGGGGGTCGCCAACGAGCAGTACTTC.

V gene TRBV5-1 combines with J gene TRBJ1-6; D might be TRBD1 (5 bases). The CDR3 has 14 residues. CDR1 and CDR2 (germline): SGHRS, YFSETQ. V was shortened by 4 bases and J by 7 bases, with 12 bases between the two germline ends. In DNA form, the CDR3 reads TGCGCCAGCAGCCCCGGGACGGAAAATTCACCCCTCCACTTT. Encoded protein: CASSPGTENSPLHF.